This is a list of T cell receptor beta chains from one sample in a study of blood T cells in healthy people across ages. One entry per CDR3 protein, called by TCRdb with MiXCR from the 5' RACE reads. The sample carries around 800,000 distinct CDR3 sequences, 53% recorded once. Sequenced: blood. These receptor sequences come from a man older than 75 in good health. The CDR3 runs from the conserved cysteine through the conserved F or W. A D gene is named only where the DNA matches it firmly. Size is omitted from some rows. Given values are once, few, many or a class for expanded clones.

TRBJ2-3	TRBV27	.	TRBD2	CASSRTVLAGGGTDTQYF	TGTGCCAGCAGTCGGACGGTACTAGCGGGGGGGGGCACAGATACGCAGTATTTT
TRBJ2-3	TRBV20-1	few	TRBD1	CSANDRVSDTQYF	TGCAGTGCTAATGACAGGGTCTCAGATACGCAGTATTTT
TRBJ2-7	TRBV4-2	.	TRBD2	CASSRLSGKYEQYF	TGTGCCAGCAGCCGACTTAGCGGGAAATACGAGCAGTACTTC
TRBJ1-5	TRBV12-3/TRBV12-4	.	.	CAEGNNQPQHF	TGTGCCGAGGGCAACAATCAGCCCCAGCATTTT
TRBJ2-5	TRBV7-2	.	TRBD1	CASSKTGLETQYF	TGTGCCAGCAGCAAGACAGGGTTGGAGACCCAGTACTTC
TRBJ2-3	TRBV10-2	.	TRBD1	CASSEDRVDTQYF	TGCGCCAGCAGTGAGGACAGGGTAGATACGCAGTATTTT
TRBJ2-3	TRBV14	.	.	CASSQTGLLDTQYF	TGTGCCAGCAGCCAAACGGGACTTTTAGATACGCAGTATTTT
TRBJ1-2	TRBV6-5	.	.	CASSYITGASRVDRGYTF	TGTGCCAGCAGTTACATTACCGGGGCTAGCAGGGTGGATAGAGGCTACACCTTC
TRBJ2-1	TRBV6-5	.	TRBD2	CASSYDGRDYNEQFF	TGTGCCAGCAGTTACGACGGGAGGGATTACAATGAGCAGTTCTTC
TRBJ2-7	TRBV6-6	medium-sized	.	CASSYSQGANEQYF	TGTGCCAGCAGTTACTCGCAAGGGGCCAACGAGCAGTACTTC
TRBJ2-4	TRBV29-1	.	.	CSAILQRAYNEQYF	TGCAGCGCCATTTTGCAACGGGCCTACAATGAGCAGTACTTC
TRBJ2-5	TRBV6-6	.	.	CASSPSYWYQETQYF	TGTGCCAGCAGCCCCTCGTATTGGTACCAAGAGACCCAGTACTTC
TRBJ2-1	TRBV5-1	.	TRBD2	CASSLGSGRAYNEQFF	TGCGCCAGCAGCTTGGGGAGCGGGAGGGCATACAATGAGCAGTTCTTC
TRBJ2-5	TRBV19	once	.	CASSIRHKVFGETQYF	TGTGCCAGTAGTATACGCCACAAGGTTTTTGGGGAGACCCAGTACTTC
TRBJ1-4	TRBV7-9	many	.	CASSLAATNEKLFF	TGTGCCAGCAGCTTAGCGGCAACTAATGAAAAACTGTTTTTT
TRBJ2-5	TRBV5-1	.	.	CASSATGSFRETQYF	TGCGCCAGCAGCGCGACAGGAAGTTTTAGAGAGACCCAGTACTTC
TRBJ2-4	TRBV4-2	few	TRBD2	CASSQERGGRSAKNIQYF	TGTGCCAGCAGCCAAGAACGGGGCGGGAGGTCGGCCAAAAACATTCAGTACTTC
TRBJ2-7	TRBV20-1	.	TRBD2	CSARDRVAGGYEQYF	TGCAGTGCTAGAGATCGGGTAGCGGGGGGCTACGAGCAGTACTTC
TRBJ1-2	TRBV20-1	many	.	CSARGGNNYGYTF	TGCAGTGCTAGAGGGGGTAATAACTATGGCTACACCTTC
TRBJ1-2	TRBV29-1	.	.	CSASTETNYGYTF	TGCAGCGCGTCGACAGAAACTAACTATGGCTACACCTTC
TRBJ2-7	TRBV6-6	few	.	CASSYSGAPYEQYF	TGTGCCAGCAGTTACTCCGGGGCCCCCTACGAGCAGTACTTC
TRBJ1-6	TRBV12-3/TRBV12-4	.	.	CASNITPMGSPLHF	TGTGCCAGCAACATCACCCCAATGGGTTCACCCCTCCACTTT
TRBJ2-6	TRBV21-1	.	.	CASSRFKPLSDRDRSGANVLTF	TGTGCCAGCAGCCGGTTTAAGCCGTTGTCGGACAGGGACCGCTCTGGGGCCAACGTCCTGACTTTC
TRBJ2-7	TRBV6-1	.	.	CASARSDRYEQYF	TGTGCCAGCGCACGCTCCGACCGGTACGAGCAGTACTTC
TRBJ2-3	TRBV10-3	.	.	CAILRGNPDTQYF	TGTGCCATCTTACGAGGGAATCCAGATACGCAGTATTTT
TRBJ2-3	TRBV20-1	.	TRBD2	CSARGSGRGSSTDTQYF	TGCAGTGCTAGGGGTAGCGGGAGGGGTTCTAGCACAGATACGCAGTATTTT
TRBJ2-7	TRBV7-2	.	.	CASSLASSNEQYF	TGTGCCAGCAGCTTGGCTAGCAGCAATGAGCAGTACTTC
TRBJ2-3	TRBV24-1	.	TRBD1	CATSKSTGGRTDTQYF	TGTGCCACCAGTAAGTCGACAGGGGGGAGGACAGATACGCAGTATTTT
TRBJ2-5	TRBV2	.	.	CAFRGDGGTETQYF	TGTGCATTCCGTGGAGACGGGGGCACGGAGACCCAGTACTTC
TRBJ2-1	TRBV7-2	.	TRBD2	CASSSTETGGLRGEQFF	TGTGCCAGCAGTTCGACCGAGACGGGAGGGCTCCGTGGTGAGCAGTTCTTC
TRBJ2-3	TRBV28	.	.	CASSLGSARTDTQYF	TGTGCCAGCAGTTTAGGAAGTGCCCGCACAGATACGCAGTATTTT
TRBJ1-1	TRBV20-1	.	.	CSARAYERGPPEAFF	TGCAGTGCTAGGGCGTACGAGAGGGGACCTCCGGAAGCTTTCTTT
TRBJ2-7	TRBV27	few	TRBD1	CASNNIRDRTYEQYF	TGTGCCAGCAACAACATCCGGGACAGGACCTACGAGCAGTACTTC
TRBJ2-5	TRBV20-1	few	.	CSARRDNQETQYF	TGCAGTGCTAGAAGGGACAATCAAGAGACCCAGTACTTC
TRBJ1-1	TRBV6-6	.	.	CASSPTGHTEAFF	TGTGCCAGCAGTCCAACAGGGCACACTGAAGCTTTCTTT
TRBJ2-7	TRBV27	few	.	CASSWVDSSYEQYF	TGTGCCAGCAGTTGGGTGGACAGTTCCTACGAGCAGTACTTC
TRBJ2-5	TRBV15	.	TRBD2	CATSRDLASGRRETQYF	TGTGCCACCAGCAGAGATTTGGCTAGCGGGAGACGGGAGACCCAGTACTTC
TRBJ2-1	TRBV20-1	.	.	CSAHRSGLDFYNEQFF	TGCAGTGCCCACCGGTCCGGACTGGACTTCTACAATGAGCAGTTCTTC
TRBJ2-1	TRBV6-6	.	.	CASTSPKGNEQFF	TGTGCCAGCACCTCCCCAAAAGGCAATGAGCAGTTCTTC
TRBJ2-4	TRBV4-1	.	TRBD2	CASSPILGMTSGRLGLAKNIQYF	TGCGCCAGCAGCCCCATTCTGGGCATGACTAGCGGGAGATTGGGTCTAGCCAAAAACATTCAGTACTTC
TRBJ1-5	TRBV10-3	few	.	CAISEFGQANQPQHF	TGTGCCATCAGTGAGTTCGGGCAGGCCAATCAGCCCCAGCATTTT
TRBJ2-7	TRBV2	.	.	CASQTGPYEQYF	TGTGCCAGCCAGACAGGTCCCTACGAGCAGTACTTC
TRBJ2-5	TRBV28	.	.	CASSFLIAAMREETQYF	TGTGCCAGCAGTTTCCTTATTGCGGCAATGAGGGAAGAGACCCAGTACTTC
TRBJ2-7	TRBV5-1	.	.	CASSIGLPNEQYF	TGCGCCAGCAGCATTGGACTACCCAACGAGCAGTACTTC
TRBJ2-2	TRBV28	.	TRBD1	CASSLDRGIGNTGELFF	TGCGCCAGCAGTCTGGACAGGGGGATCGGGAACACCGGGGAGCTGTTTTTT
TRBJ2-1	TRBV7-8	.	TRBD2	CASSLGAGGNNEQFF	TGTGCCAGCAGCTTAGGGGCGGGAGGGAACAATGAGCAGTTCTTC
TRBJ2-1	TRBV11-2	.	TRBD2	CASSSRGSGQNEQFF	TGTGCCAGCAGCTCCCGAGGTAGCGGGCAAAATGAGCAGTTCTTC
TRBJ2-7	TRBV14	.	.	CASSGVGAYERYF	TGTGCCAGCAGCGGGGTAGGAGCCTACGAGCGGTACTTC
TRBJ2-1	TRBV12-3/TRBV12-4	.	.	CASKVSGSSYNEQFF	TGTGCCAGCAAAGTTAGCGGATCTTCCTACAATGAGCAGTTCTTC
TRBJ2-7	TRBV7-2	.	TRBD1	CASSLATGASSYEQYF	TGTGCCAGCAGCTTAGCGACAGGGGCTTCATCCTACGAGCAGTACTTC
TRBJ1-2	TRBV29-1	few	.	CSVEVDIIYGYTF	TGCAGCGTTGAAGTGGACATTATCTATGGCTACACCTTC
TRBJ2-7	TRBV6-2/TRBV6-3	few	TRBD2	CASSYSTSGDYEQYF	TGTGCCAGCAGTTACTCGACTAGCGGGGACTACGAGCAGTACTTC
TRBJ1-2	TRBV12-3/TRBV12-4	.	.	CASSLPDRGAGGYTF	TGTGCCAGCAGTTTACCAGATCGGGGGGCGGGTGGCTACACCTTC
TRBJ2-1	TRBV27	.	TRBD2	CASSSAGGVARWKYNEQFF	TGTGCCAGCAGTTCAGCGGGAGGTGTAGCCCGATGGAAGTACAATGAGCAGTTCTTC
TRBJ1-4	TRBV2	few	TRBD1	CASSEPQGVGEKLFF	TGTGCCAGCAGCGAACCACAGGGGGTCGGAGAAAAACTGTTTTTT